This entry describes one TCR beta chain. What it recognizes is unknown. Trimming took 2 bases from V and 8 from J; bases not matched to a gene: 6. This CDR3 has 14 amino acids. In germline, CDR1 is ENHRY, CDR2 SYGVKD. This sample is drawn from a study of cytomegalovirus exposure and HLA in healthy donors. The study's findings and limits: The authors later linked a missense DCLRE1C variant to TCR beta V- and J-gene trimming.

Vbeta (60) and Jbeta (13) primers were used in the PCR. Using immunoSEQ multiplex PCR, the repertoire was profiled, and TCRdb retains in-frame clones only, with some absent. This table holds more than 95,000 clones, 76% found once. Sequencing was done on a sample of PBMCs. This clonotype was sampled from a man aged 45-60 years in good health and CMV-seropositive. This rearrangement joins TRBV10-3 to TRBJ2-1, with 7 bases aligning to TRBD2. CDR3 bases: TGTGCCATCAGTGAGGGCGGGAGATCCGATGAGCAGTTCTTC. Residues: CAISEGGRSDEQFF.